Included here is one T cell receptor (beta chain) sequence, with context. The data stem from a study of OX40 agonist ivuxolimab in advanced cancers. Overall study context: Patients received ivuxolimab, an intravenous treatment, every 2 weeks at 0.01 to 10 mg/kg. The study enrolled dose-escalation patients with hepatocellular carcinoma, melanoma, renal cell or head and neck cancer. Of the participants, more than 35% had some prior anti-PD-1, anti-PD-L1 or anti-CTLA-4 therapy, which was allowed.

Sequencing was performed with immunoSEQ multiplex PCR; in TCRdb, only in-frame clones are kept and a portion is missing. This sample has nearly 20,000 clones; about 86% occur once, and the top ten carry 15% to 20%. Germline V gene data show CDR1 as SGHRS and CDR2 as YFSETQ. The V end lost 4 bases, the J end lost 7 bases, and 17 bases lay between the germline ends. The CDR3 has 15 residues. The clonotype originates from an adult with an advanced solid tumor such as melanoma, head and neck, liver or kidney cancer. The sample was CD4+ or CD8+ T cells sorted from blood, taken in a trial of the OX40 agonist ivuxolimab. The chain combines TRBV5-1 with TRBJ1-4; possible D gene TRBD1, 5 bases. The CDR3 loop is CASSANRLGPEKLFF. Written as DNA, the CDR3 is TGCGCCAGCAGCGCAAACAGGCTAGGGCCTGAAAAACTGTTTTTT. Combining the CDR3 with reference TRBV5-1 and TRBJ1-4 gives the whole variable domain KAGVTQTPRYLIKTRGQQVTLSCSPISGHRSVSWYQQTPGQGLQFLFEYFSETQRNKGNFPGRFSGRQFSNSRSEMNVSTLELGDSALYLCASSANRLGPEKLFFGSGTQLSVL.